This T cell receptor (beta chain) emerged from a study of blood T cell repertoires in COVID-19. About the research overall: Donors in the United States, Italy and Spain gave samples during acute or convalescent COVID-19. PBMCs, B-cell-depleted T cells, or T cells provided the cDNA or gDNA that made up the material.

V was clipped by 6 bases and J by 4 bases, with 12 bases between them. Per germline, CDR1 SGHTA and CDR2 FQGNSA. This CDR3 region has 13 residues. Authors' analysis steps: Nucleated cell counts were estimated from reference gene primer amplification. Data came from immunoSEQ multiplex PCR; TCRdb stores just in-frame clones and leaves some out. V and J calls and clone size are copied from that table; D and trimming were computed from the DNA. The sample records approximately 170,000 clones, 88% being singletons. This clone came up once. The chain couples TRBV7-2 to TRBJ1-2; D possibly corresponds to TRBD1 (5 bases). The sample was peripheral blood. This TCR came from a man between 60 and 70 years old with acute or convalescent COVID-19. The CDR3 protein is CASSRDRAYGYTF. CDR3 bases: TGTGCCAGCAGTCGAGACAGAGCCTATGGCTACACCTTC.